The present entry profiles one T cell receptor beta chain with its context. The antigen is not known. The sample is drawn from a study of identical twins. Study findings and constraints: Beta clonotypes that were abundant in cord blood contained fewer insertions, a pattern absent from memory repertoires.

Everyone who donated was a healthy Caucasian. TCRdb re-called the 5' RACE reads through MiXCR, storing one row per CDR3 protein. The sample yields around 100,000 distinct CDR3 sequences, about 6% seen once. This receptor was taken from a woman aged 50 to 60 in good health. Sequenced material: memory T cells sorted from blood.

CDR3 amino acids: CSVAPAGPTGELFF. The CDR3 DNA sequence: TGCAGCGTGGCCCCGGCGGGCCCAACCGGGGAGCTGTTTTTT. This chain connects TRBV29-1 to TRBJ2-2; weak D call: TRBD2 (5 bases). This CDR3 spans 14 amino acids. Germline V gene lookup returns CDR1 SQVTM and CDR2 ANQGSEA. Trimming stripped 6 bases from V and 5 bases from J, with 16 bases between.